This is a list of T cell receptor beta chains from one sample in a study of T cell responses to AZD1222 COVID-19 vaccine. Measured with immunoSEQ multiplex PCR; TCRdb has only the in-frame clones, and not every one. Seen here are roughly 150,000 clones, 80% to 90% observed once, and the top ten hold about 8%. The sample was peripheral blood, taken on day 0 of AZD1222 vaccination. All receptors derive from an adult in good health. Both conserved end residues are part of each CDR3. Each record gives: V gene, J gene, CDR3 protein.

V: TRBV30; J: TRBJ1-1; CDR3: CAWSVNGGTEAFF
V: TRBV27; J: TRBJ1-5; CDR3: CASSGRTGLNQPQHF
V: TRBV10-3; J: TRBJ1-5; CDR3: CAISLDKDQPQHF
V: TRBV5-1; J: TRBJ1-1; CDR3: CASSTRQGLNTEAFF
V: TRBV12-3/TRBV12-4; J: TRBJ1-5; CDR3: CASSPNTGPQHF
V: TRBV7-8; J: TRBJ1-4; CDR3: CASSLGTSEKLFF
V: TRBV7-8; J: TRBJ1-1; CDR3: CASSLALSSASNTEAFF
V: TRBV18; J: TRBJ1-5; CDR3: CASSALLAGGDQPQHF
V: TRBV4-2; J: TRBJ2-5; CDR3: CASSQQRELYVETQYF
V: TRBV28; J: TRBJ2-1; CDR3: CASSSGQYNEQFF
V: TRBV28; J: TRBJ1-1; CDR3: CASSLLGGETEAFF
V: TRBV7-9; J: TRBJ1-1; CDR3: CASSRDGTAAFF
V: TRBV4-1; J: TRBJ2-7; CDR3: CASSQDPGTSPYEQYF
V: TRBV11-1; J: TRBJ2-3; CDR3: CASSSWTDNTDTQYF
V: TRBV5-5; J: TRBJ2-7; CDR3: CASSLLGQGFNEQYF
V: TRBV18; J: TRBJ2-7; CDR3: CASSPLQGLYEQYF
V: TRBV7-9; J: TRBJ2-7; CDR3: CASSLANTVLGSEQYF
V: TRBV18; J: TRBJ2-2; CDR3: CASSPWQGNTGELFF
V: TRBV30; J: TRBJ1-5; CDR3: CAWSAGGNQPQHF
V: TRBV4-2; J: TRBJ1-2; CDR3: CASSQADRGRSGYTF
V: TRBV27; J: TRBJ1-6; CDR3: CASWGGGADNSPLHF
V: TRBV6-5; J: TRBJ2-1; CDR3: CASSYRSGGVGEQFF
V: TRBV2; J: TRBJ1-6; CDR3: CATRSRAYNSPLHF
V: TRBV5-1; J: TRBJ2-1; CDR3: CASSLEGQSYNEQFF
V: TRBV28; J: TRBJ2-7; CDR3: CASRVQVTYEQYF
V: TRBV6-5; J: TRBJ1-1; CDR3: CASRGSRGNTEAFF
V: TRBV7-9; J: TRBJ1-1; CDR3: CASNPLAGGTEAFF
V: TRBV7-4; J: TRBJ1-4; CDR3: CLGAEKLFF
V: TRBV5-4; J: TRBJ2-7; CDR3: CASSLGGNYEQYF
V: TRBV27; J: TRBJ2-7; CDR3: CASSLSPLPNEQYF
V: TRBV5-1; J: TRBJ1-4; CDR3: CASSDQTGPNEKLFF
V: TRBV2; J: TRBJ2-1; CDR3: CACKNRSYNEQFF
V: TRBV7-9; J: TRBJ2-2; CDR3: CASSQTGSTGELFF
V: TRBV9; J: TRBJ1-1; CDR3: CASSGMNTEAFF
V: TRBV5-4; J: TRBJ2-1; CDR3: CASSRDIGSYNEQFF
V: TRBV7-2; J: TRBJ2-1; CDR3: CASSSLQGANEQFF
V: TRBV2; J: TRBJ2-7; CDR3: CASSEAGQSPEQYF
V: TRBV19; J: TRBJ1-5; CDR3: CASSSGQGSNQPQHF
V: TRBV11-2; J: TRBJ1-3; CDR3: CASSLEGFRFSGNTIYF
V: TRBV2; J: TRBJ2-5; CDR3: CARSGQETQYF